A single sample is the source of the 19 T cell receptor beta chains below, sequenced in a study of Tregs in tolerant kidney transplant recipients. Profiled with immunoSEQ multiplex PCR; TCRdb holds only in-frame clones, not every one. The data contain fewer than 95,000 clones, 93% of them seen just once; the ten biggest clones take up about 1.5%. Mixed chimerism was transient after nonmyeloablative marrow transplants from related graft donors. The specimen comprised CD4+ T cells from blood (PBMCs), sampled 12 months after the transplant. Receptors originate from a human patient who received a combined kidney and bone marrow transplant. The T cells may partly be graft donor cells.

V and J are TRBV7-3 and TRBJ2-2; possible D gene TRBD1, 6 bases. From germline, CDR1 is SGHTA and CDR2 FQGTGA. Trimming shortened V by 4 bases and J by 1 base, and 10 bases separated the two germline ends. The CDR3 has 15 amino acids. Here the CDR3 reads CASSSRTENTGELFF. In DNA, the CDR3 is TGTGCCAGCAGCTCGCGGACAGAGAACACCGGGGAGCTGTTTTTT.

The CDR3 sequence: CASNLLAGAYEQYF. DNA for the CDR3: TGTGCCAGCAACCTACTAGCGGGAGCTTACGAGCAGTACTTC. The chain uses TRBV2 and TRBJ2-7, with 11 bases that match TRBD2. This CDR3 comprises 14 residues. CDR1 is SNHLY and CDR2 is FYNNEI in the germline V gene. V dropped 7 bases and J dropped 4; count of bases not matched to a gene: 6.

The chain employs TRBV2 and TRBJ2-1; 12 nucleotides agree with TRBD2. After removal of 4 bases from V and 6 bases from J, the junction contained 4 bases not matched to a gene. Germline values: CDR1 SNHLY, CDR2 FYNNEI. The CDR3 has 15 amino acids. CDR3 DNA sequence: TGTGCCAGCAGTGTGTCTAGCGGGAGGGTCAATGAGCAGTTCTTC. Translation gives CASSVSSGRVNEQFF.

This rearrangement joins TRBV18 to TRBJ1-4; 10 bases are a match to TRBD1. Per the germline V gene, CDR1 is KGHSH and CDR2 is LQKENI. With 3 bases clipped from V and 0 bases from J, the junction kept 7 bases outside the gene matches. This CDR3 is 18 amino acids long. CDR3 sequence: CASSPRQGAVATNEKLFF. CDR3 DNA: TGTGCCAGCTCACCTCGACAGGGGGCCGTTGCAACTAATGAAAAACTGTTTTTT.

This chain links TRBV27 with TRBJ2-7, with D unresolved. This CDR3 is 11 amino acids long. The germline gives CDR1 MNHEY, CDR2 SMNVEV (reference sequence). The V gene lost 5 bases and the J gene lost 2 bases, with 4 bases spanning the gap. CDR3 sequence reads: CASSPAYEQYF. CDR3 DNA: TGTGCCAGCAGTCCTGCCTACGAGCAGTACTTC.

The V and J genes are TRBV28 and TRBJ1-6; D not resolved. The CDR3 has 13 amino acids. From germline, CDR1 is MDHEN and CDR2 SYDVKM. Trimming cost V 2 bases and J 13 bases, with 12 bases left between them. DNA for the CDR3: TGTGCCAGCAGTTTAGCGGGGTCGTCGCCCCTCCACTTT. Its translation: CASSLAGSSPLHF.

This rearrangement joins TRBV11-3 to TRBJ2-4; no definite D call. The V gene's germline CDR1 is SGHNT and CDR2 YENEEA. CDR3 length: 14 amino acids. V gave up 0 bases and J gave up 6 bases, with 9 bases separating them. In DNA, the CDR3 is TGTGCCAGCAGCTTAGATCCCGGGTTAAACATTCAGTACTTC. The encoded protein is CASSLDPGLNIQYF.

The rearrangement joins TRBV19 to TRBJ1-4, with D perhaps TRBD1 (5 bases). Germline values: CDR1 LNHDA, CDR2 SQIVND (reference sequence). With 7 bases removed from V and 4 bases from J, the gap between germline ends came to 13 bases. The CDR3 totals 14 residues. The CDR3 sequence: CASTSSGGNEKLFF. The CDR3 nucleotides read TGTGCCAGTACCTCGTCCGGGGGTAATGAAAAACTGTTTTTT.

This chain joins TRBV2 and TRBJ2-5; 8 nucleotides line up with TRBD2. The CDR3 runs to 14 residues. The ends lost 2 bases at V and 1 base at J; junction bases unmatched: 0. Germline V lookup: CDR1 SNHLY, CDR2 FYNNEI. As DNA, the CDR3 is TGTGCCAGCAGTGAAACTAGCGGCCAAGAGACCCAGTACTTC. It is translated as CASSETSGQETQYF.

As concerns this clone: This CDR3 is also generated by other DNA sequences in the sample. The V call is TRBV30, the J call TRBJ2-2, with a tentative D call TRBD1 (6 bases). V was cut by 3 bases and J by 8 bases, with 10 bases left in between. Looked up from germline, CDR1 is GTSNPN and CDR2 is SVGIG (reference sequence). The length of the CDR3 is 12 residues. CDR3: CAWSRGIGELFF. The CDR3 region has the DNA TGTGCCTGGAGCAGGGGAATTGGGGAGCTGTTTTTT. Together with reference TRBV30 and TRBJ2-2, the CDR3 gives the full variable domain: SQTIHQWPATLVQPVGSPLSLECTVEGTSNPNLYWYRQAAGRGLQLLFYSVGIGQISSEVPQNLSASRPQDRQFILSSKKLLLSDSGFYLCAWSRGIGELFFGEGSRLTVL.

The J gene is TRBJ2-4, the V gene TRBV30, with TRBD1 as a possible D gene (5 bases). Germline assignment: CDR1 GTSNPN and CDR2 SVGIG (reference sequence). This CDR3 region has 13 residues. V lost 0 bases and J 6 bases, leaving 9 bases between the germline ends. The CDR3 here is CAWSVSGPNIQYF. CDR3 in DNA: TGTGCCTGGAGTGTTTCAGGGCCAAACATTCAGTACTTC.

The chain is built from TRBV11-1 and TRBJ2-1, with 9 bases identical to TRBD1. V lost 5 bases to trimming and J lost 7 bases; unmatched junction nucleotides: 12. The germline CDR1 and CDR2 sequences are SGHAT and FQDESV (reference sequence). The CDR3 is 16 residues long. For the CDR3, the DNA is TGTGCCAGCAGCCCTAATCCGGGACAGGGCCAGAATGAGCAGTTCTTC. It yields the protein CASSPNPGQGQNEQFF.

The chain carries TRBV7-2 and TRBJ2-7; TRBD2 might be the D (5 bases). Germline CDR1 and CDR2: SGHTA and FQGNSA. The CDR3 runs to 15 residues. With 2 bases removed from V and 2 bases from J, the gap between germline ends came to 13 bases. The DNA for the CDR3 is TGTGCCAGCAGCTTAAATCCGGACTCCACCTACGAGCAGTACTTC. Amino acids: CASSLNPDSTYEQYF.

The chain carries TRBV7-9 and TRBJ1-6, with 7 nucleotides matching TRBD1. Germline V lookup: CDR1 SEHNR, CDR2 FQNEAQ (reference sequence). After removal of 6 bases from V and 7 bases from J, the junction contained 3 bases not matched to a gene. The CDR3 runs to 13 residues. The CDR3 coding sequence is TGTGCCAGCAGAGGGACAGCAAATTCACCCCTCCACTTT. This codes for CASRGTANSPLHF. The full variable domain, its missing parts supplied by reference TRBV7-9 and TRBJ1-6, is DTGVSQNPRHKITKRGQNVTFRCDPISEHNRLYWYRQTLGQGPEFLTYFQNEAQLEKSRLLSDRFSAERPKGSFSTLEIQRTEQGDSAMYLCASRGTANSPLHFGNGTRLTVT.

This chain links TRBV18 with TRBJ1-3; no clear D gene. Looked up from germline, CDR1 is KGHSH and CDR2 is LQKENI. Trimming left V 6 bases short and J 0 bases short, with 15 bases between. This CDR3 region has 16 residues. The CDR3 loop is CASSPFVDNSGNTIYF. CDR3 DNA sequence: TGTGCCAGCTCCCCATTCGTAGACAACTCTGGAAACACCATATATTTT.

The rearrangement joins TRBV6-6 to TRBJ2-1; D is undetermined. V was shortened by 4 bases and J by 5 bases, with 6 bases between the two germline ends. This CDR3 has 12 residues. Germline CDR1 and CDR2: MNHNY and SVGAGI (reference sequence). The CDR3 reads CASSSQNNEQFF. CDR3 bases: TGTGCCAGCAGTTCCCAGAACAATGAGCAGTTCTTC.

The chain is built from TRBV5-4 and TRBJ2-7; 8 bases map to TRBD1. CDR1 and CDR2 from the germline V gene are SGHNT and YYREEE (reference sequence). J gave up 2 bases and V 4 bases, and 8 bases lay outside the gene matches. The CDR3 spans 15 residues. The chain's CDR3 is CASSGSGTGPYEQYF. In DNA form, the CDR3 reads TGTGCCAGCAGCGGATCCGGGACAGGTCCCTACGAGCAGTACTTC.

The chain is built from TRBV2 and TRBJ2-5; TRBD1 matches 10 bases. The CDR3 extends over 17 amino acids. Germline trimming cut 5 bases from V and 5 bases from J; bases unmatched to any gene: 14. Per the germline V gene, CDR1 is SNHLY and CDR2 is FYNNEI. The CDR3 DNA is TGTGCCAGCAGTCACACCTTGAAGACAGGGGGCGGGGAGACCCAGTACTTC. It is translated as CASSHTLKTGGGETQYF.

The CDR3 here is CASSLDGFGNWYEQYF. CDR3 bases: TGCGCCAGCAGCTTGGACGGGTTTGGCAACTGGTACGAGCAGTACTTC. V gene TRBV5-1 combines with J gene TRBJ2-7; D is ambiguous. CDR3 size: 16 residues. Germline assignment: CDR1 SGHRS and CDR2 YFSETQ. V dropped 0 bases and J dropped 4 bases, with 17 bases sitting between them.